This TCR beta chain was recovered during a study of beta chain features in type 1 diabetes (dated by TCRdb to the late 2010s). For the study in its entirety: No differences in mean age, gender distribution, total cell number or subset yield were found between patients and healthy donors. A total of 100 million to 110 million sorted cells were examined across all samples, and a strong correlation was observed between cell number per subset and RNA yield. In the study, recently diagnosed type 1 diabetes patients and matched healthy donors were compared on the TCRB repertoires of their sorted circulating CD4+ T cell subsets. Regulatory and stem cell-like memory subsets were isolated from only 8 patients and roughly eight healthy donors, whereas naive and central memory subsets came from all 30 or so donors.

All of the isolated RNA was reverse transcribed with the High Capacity cDNA Reverse Transcription Kit, so expressed TCRB transcripts were sequenced. Deep immunoSEQ sequencing was applied to naive, central memory and regulatory T cell samples, giving an average of roughly 3.3 million total reads per sample. After sorted cells were lysed in RLT buffer, RNA was extracted with DNase-treated RNeasy Micro or Mini kits, with the choice depending on cell number. Each cell subset was processed separately to prevent cross-contamination, with patient and healthy donor samples processed together. Using the immunoSEQ multiplex PCR, TCRB sequences were amplified from cDNA into 87-bp fragments spanning the CDR3 region. Amplicons were sequenced on the Illumina HiSeq platform. Regarding the original processing steps: Synthetic template baselines were used to correct PCR bias computationally, reads within Hamming distance 2 were collapsed, and singletons that could not be merged were discarded. Reads were aligned to IMGT to assign V, D and J genes, CDR3 length, and insertions or deletions at six rearrangement sites. Clonotype counts were normalized to sorted cell number within each subset before computing true diversity and Gini coefficients with the tcR R package. Repertoire sharing was quantified using the overlap coefficient calculated on TCRB nucleotide sequences. This immuneACCESS table, as held by TCRdb, lists in-frame sequences with V and J called but not all clones. Of the missing ones, under half trace to an unresolved V gene in checked studies; the others have no known cause. V and J calls and clone size are given by that table; D and trimming were obtained from the DNA. Present in this sample are about 39,000 clones, about 52% of which were seen just once. 0.72% of the sample comes from the top ten.

Summary of the overall study and its limitations: Sequencing cDNA rather than genomic DNA could over-represent highly expressing activated cells, although activation and CD3 levels did not differ between groups. Only small numbers of individuals were included in the HLA sub-analyses, which left unresolved whether HLA type had any influence on TCRB rearrangement. Type 1 diabetes patients showed a moderate but significant shortening of TCRB CDR3 length in all four CD4+ subsets. At VDJ recombination sites, patients with type 1 diabetes made fewer insertions and deleted more nucleotides, a pattern implying thymic rearrangement abnormalities. PCR may preferentially amplify shorter templates, but because patient and control samples were amplified and corrected together, any resulting skew would affect both groups equally. Naive, central memory and regulatory TCRB repertoires appeared to be more alike among patients than among healthy donors.

A single peripheral blood draw of approximately 100 mL on average was collected from each donor into heparinised tubes. A BD FACSAria II was used to sort naive, central memory, regulatory and stem cell-like memory CD4+ T cells with a panel that included CD45RO, CCR7, CD25, CD127, CD95 and CD27. All sorted populations exceeded 95% purity. PBMCs were isolated right away by Lymphoprep density gradient centrifugation and were stained directly, without culture. So that batch effects would be minimized, each experiment stained and sorted samples in pairs, pairing one healthy donor with one patient. Concerning this clone itself: Its binding antigen is unknown. Base qualities are not at hand, and no much larger clone is one base apart.

For CDR1 and CDR2, the germline V gene lists MNHEY and SVGAGI. Trimming leaves V shorter by 7 bases and J shorter by 8 bases, with the junction holding 6 bases beyond the gene matches. The CDR3 runs 13 amino acids, cysteine and phenylalanine included. Of all the DNA, just the CDR3 is kept, 39 bases in frame from base 1. This receptor chain uses TRBV6-5 and TRBJ2-2; TRBD2 aligns with 8 central bases. Material: central memory CD4+ T cells from blood. The sequence came from a woman between 18 and 29 years old in good health. The sequence in DNA is TGTGCCAGCACCCGGGGGGGCCCTGGGGAGCTGTTTTTT. Protein translation: CASTRGGPGELFF.